Below are 3 T cell receptor beta chains sequenced from a single sample in a study of blood T cells in healthy people across ages. Combining a sample-barcoded 5' primer with a J-beta primer mix, a second PCR ran for roughly 7 to 12 cycles. Each CDR3 protein is one row after TCRdb ran MiXCR on the 5' RACE reads. The sample records 920,000 or so distinct CDR3 sequences, 40% to 50% being singletons. Material: blood. The origin of the receptors is a woman aged 55-69 years in good health.

Remarks on this clonotype: A much bigger clone sits one base away, suggesting this may be a read error. The chain combines TRBV29-1 with TRBJ2-5, with no clear D. Germline V CDR1 and CDR2: SQVTM, ANQGSEA. The CDR3 length is 12 residues. DNA of the CDR3: TGCGGCGTTAAGGAAATGGGAGAGACCCAGTACTTC. It is translated as CGVKEMGETQYF.

The chain couples TRBV5-1 to TRBJ2-7; maybe TRBD1 (6 bases). The CDR3 extends over 14 amino acids. CDR1 and CDR2 from the germline V gene are SGHRS and YFSETQ. Trimming cost V 3 bases and J 3 bases, with 13 bases left between them. The CDR3, as DNA: TGCGCCAGCAGCTACACTAGACAGGACTACGAGCAGTACTTC. This codes for CASSYTRQDYEQYF. The variable domain in full, completed from reference TRBV5-1 and TRBJ2-7, reads KAGVTQTPRYLIKTRGQQVTLSCSPISGHRSVSWYQQTPGQGLQFLFEYFSETQRNKGNFPGRFSGRQFSNSRSEMNVSTLELGDSALYLCASSYTRQDYEQYFGPGTRLTVT.

The CDR3 DNA reads as TGTGCCAGCAGTCACGGGGGACGTACGCCCTACACCTTC. Its translation: CASSHGGRTPYTF. The chain uses TRBV6-4 and TRBJ1-2, with D possibly being TRBD1 (5 bases). The CDR3 loop spans 13 amino acids. Germline V gives CDR1 MRHNA, CDR2 SNTAGT. V gave up 5 bases and J gave up 10 bases, with 17 bases separating them.